This TCR beta chain comes out of a study of tumour-infiltrating T cells in Burkitt lymphoma. The overall study: Productive clonality predicted overall and progression-free survival.

TCRdb's copy holds only in-frame clones and misses some; the assay was immunoSEQ multiplex PCR. The sample contains over 1,000 clones, roughly a sixth of which appear only once. Germline CDR1 is LNHDA and CDR2 is SQIVND (reference sequence). There are 12 residues in the CDR3. The sequence was obtained from a human donor with Burkitt lymphoma. V and J are TRBV19 and TRBJ2-2; TRBD1 matches 7 bases. The DNA end is more similar to TRBJ1-3, so the J call may be wrong. The sample was tumor tissue. CDR3 sequence reads: CASSPGQPTIYF. The CDR3 coding sequence is TGTGCCAGTAGTCCGGGACAGCCTACCATATATTTT.